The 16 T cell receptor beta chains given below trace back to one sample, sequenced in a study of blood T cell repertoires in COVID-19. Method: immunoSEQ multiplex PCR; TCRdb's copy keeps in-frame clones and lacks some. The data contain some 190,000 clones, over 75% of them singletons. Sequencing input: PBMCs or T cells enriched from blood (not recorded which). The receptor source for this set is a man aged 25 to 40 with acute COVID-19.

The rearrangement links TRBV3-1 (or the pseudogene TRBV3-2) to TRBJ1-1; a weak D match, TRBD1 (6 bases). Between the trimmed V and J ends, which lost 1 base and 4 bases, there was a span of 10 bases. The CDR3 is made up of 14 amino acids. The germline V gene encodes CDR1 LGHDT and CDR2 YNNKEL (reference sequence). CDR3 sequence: CASSQVSGATEAFF. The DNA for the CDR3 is TGTGCCAGCAGCCAAGTATCAGGGGCCACTGAAGCTTTCTTT.

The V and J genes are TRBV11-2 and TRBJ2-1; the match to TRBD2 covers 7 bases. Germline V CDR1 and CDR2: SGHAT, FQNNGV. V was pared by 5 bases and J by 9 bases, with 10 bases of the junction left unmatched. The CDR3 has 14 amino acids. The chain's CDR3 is CASSPGLIQVEQFF. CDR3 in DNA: TGTGCCAGCAGCCCGGGACTAATACAAGTTGAGCAGTTCTTC.

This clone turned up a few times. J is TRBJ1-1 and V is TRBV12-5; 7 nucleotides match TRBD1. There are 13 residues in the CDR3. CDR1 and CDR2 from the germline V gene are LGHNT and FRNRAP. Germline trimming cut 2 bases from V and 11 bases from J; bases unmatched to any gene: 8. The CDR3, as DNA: TGTGCTAGTGGTTTGATATTCGGGACAGCGGCTTTCTTT. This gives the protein CASGLIFGTAAFF.

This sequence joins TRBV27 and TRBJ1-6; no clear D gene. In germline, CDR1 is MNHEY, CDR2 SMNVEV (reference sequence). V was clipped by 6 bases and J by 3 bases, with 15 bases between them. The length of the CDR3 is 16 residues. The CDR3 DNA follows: TGTGCCAGCAGCCAAGGAGGAGCCTTCTATAATTCACCCCTCCACTTT. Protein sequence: CASSQGGAFYNSPLHF.

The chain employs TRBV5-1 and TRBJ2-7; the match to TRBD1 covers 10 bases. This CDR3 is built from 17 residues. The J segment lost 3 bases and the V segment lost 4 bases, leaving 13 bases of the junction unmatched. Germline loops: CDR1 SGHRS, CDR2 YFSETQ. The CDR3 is CASSRGTGAAELYEQYF. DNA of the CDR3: TGCGCCAGCAGCCGCGGGACAGGGGCGGCGGAGCTCTACGAGCAGTACTTC. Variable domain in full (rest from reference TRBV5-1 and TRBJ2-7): KAGVTQTPRYLIKTRGQQVTLSCSPISGHRSVSWYQQTPGQGLQFLFEYFSETQRNKGNFPGRFSGRQFSNSRSEMNVSTLELGDSALYLCASSRGTGAAELYEQYFGPGTRLTVT.

CDR3 region: CASSITGKTPYEQYF. CDR3 nucleotides: TGTGCCAGTAGTATAACAGGGAAAACGCCCTACGAGCAGTACTTC. This chain connects TRBV19 to TRBJ2-7; tentative D call: TRBD1 (6 bases). V was cut by 2 bases and J by 2 bases, with 13 bases left in between. Germline assignment: CDR1 LNHDA and CDR2 SQIVND (reference sequence). The CDR3 loop spans 15 amino acids.

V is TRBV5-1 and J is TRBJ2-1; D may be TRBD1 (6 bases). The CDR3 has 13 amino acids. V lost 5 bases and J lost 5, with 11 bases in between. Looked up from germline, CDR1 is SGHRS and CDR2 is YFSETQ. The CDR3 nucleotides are TGCGCCAGCAGGGACAGACAGAACAATGAGCAGTTCTTC. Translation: CASRDRQNNEQFF.

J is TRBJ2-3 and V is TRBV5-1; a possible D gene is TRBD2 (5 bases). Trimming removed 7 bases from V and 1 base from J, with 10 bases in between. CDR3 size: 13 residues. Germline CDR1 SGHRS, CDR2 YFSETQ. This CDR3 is CASFLAGTDTQYF. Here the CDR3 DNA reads TGCGCCAGCTTCCTAGCAGGCACAGATACGCAGTATTTT.

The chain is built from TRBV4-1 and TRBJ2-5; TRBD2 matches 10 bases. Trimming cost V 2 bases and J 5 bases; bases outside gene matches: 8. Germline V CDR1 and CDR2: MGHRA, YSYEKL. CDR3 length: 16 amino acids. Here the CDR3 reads CASSQYERGGGETQYF. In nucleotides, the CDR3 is TGCGCCAGCAGCCAATACGAGCGGGGGGGCGGGGAGACCCAGTACTTC.

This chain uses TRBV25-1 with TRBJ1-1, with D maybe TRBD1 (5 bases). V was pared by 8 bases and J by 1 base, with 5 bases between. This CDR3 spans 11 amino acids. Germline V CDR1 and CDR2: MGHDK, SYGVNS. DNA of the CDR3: TGTGCCAGCCAGGGGAACACTGAAGCTTTCTTT. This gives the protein CASQGNTEAFF.

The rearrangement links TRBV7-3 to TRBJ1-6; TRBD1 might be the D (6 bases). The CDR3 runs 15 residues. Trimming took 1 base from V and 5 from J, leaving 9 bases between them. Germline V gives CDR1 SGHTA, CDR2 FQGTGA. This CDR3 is CASSLIPGDNSPLHF. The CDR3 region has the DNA TGTGCCAGCAGCTTAATACCAGGGGATAATTCACCCCTCCACTTT.

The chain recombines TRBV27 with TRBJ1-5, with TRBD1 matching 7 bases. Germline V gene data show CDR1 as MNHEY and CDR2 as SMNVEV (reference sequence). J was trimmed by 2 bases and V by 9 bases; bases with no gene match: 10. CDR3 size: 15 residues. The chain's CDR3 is CARGVRGQGNQPQHF. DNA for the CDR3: TGTGCCAGGGGGGTTAGGGGGCAAGGCAATCAGCCCCAGCATTTT.

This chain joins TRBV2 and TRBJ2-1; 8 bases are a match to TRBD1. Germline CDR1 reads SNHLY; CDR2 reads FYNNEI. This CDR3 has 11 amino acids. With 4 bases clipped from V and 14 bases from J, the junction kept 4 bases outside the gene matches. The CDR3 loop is CASSAGGAKFF. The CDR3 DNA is TGTGCCAGCAGTGCAGGGGGCGCAAAGTTCTTC. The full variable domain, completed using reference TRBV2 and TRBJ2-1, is EPEVTQTPSHQVTQMGQEVILRCVPISNHLYFYWYRQILGQKVEFLVSFYNNEISEKSEIFDDQFSVERPDGSNFTLKIRSTKLEDSAMYFCASSAGGAKFFGPGTRLTVL.

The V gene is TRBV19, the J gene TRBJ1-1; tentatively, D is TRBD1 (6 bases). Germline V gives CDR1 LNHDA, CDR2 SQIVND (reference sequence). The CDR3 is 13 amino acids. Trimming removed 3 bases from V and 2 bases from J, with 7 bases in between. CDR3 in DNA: TGTGCCAGTAGTATGACAGGCAACACTGAAGCTTTCTTT. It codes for CASSMTGNTEAFF.

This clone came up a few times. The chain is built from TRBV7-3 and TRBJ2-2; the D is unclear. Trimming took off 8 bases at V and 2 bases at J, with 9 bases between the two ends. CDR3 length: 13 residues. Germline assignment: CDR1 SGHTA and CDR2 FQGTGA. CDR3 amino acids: CASGLPNTGELFF. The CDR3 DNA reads TGTGCCAGCGGGCTACCTAACACCGGGGAGCTGTTTTTT.

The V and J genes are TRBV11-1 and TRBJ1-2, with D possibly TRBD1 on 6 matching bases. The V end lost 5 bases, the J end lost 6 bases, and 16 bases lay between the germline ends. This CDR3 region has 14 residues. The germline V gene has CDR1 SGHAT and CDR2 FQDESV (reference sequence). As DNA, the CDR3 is TGTGCCAGCAGCCCCCTTGGGACACAACATGGCTACACCTTC. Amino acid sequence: CASSPLGTQHGYTF.